This T cell receptor beta chain was observed in a study of CD8+CD57+ T cells in acquired aplastic anemia. In the study overall: Sorting CD4+ and CD8+ cells gave DNA averaging approximately 3 ug.

For sequencing, patients were chosen who had shown expansion of CD8+CD57+ cells by flow cytometry. Among the patients, all had severe acquired aplastic anemia. Blood sampling was performed on the patients, and none of them had received therapy by then. The CDR3 covers 13 residues. Trimming removed 3 bases at V and 7 bases at J, with 12 bases between. The germline V gene has CDR1 SNHLY and CDR2 FYNNEI. Study outcomes and limitations: In common between the patients and the controls were approximately 30 CD8+ CDR3 sequences.

This clonotype has at least ten counts. Its specificity is unknown. The TCR beta profiling, which covered VDJ combination and CDR3 sequence, was carried out using genomic DNA as the template. TCRdb called the reads again in MiXCR, with one record for every CDR3 protein. The top ten hold under 0.95% of the sample, which has around 430,000 distinct CDR3 sequences, about a third seen once. V usage is TRBV2 and J usage is TRBJ1-2; D perhaps matches TRBD1 (6 bases). This receptor was obtained from a human donor with aplastic anemia. Material: sorted CD4+, CD8+, or CD8+CD57+ T cells (not recorded which) from PBMCs. The DNA for the CDR3 is TGTGCCAGCAGTGAGGGGGCAAGTATTGGCTACACCTTC. Translation gives CASSEGASIGYTF. Filled out from reference TRBV2 and TRBJ1-2, the complete variable domain reads EPEVTQTPSHQVTQMGQEVILRCVPISNHLYFYWYRQILGQKVEFLVSFYNNEISEKSEIFDDQFSVERPDGSNFTLKIRSTKLEDSAMYFCASSEGASIGYTFGSGTRLTVV.